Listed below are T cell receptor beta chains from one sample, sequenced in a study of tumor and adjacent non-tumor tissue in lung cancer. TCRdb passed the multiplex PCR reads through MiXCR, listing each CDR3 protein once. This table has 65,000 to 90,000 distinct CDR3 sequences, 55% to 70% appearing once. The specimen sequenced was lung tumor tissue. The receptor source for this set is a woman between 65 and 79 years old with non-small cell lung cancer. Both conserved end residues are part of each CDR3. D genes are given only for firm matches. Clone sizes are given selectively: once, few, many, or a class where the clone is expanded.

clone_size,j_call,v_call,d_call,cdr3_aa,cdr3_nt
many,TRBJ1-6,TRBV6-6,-,CASATRNSPLHF,TGTGCCAGCGCCACCCGAAATTCACCCCTCCACTTT
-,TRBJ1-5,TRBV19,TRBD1,CASIGLQIGGRNQLQHF,TGTGCCAGTATAGGGCTTCAGATAGGGGGCCGTAATCAGCTCCAGCATTTT
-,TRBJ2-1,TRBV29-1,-,CSVKIEGVNEQFF,TGCAGCGTTAAGATTGAGGGTGTGAATGAGCAGTTCTTC
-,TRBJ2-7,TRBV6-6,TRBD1,CASRPGQGSYDQYF,TGTGCCAGCAGACCGGGACAGGGATCCTATGATCAGTACTTC
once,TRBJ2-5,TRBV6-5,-,CANSSTRGPLGETQYF,TGTGCCAACAGTTCGACTCGGGGCCCCCTCGGGGAGACCCAGTACTTC
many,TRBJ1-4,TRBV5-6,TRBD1,CASSSEGGDDEKLFF,TGTGCCAGCAGCTCTGAAGGGGGCGATGATGAAAAACTGTTTTTT
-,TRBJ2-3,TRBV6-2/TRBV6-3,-,CASLLLRQDTQYF,TGTGCCAGCTTGCTACTCAGGCAAGATACGCAGTATTTT
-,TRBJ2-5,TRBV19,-,CASSRNAKETQYF,TGTGCCAGTAGTAGGAATGCTAAAGAGACCCAGTACTTC
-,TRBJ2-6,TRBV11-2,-,CASSLVSVTGTNVLTF,TGTGCCAGCAGCTTAGTTAGCGTGACTGGGACCAACGTCCTGACTTTC
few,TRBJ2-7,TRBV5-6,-,CVNSPVGSKEQYF,TGTGTCAACAGCCCTGTCGGGTCAAAAGAGCAGTACTTC
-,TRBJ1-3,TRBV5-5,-,CASSISGNTIYF,TGTGCCAGTAGCATTTCTGGAAACACCATATATTTT
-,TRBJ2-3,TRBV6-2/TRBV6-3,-,CTSSFTSSRDTQYF,TGTACCAGCAGTTTCACCTCATCTAGAGATACGCAGTATTTT
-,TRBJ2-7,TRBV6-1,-,CASSVDKGTYEQYF,TGTGCCAGCAGCGTCGACAAGGGTACCTACGAACAGTACTTC
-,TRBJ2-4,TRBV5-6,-,CASSFRGLSCNIQYF,TGTGCTAGCAGCTTCCGGGGGCTAAGCTGTAACATTCAGTACTTC
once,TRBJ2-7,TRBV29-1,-,CSVEFPGYEQYF,TGCAGCGTTGAATTCCCGGGCTATGAGCAGTACTTC
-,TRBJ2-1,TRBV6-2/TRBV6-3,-,CASSYGGMESIEQFF,TGTGCCAGCAGTTATGGCGGGATGGAATCAATTGAGCAGTTCTTC
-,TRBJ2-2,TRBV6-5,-,CANSYGPGTGELFF,TGTGCCAACAGTTACGGCCCGGGGACCGGGGAACTGTTTTTT
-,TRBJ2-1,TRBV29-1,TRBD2,CSMTPRNSGTYNGQFF,TGCAGCATGACCCCGCGGAATAGCGGGACGTACAATGGGCAGTTCTTC
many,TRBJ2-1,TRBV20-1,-,CSAINPGAAYNEQFF,TGCAGTGCCATTAACCCGGGGGCAGCTTACAATGAGCAGTTCTTC
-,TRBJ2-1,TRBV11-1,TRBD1,CVGSLAGLRQGASNEQFF,TGTGTCGGCAGCTTAGCGGGGTTACGACAGGGGGCATCGAATGAGCAGTTCTTC
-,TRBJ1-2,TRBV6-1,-,CASSEESRSYGYTF,TGTGCCAGCAGTGAGGAATCACGGAGCTATGGTTACACCTTC
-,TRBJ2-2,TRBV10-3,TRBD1,CAISSTGGMDTGELFF,TGTGCCATCAGCAGTACAGGGGGGATGGACACCGGGGAGCTGTTTTTT
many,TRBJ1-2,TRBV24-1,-,CATSDPRTDKKPYGYTF,TGTGCCACCAGTGATCCCCGGACAGATAAGAAACCCTATGGCTACACCTTC
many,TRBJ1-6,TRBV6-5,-,CATSPRGETSPLHF,TGTGCCACCTCCCCACGGGGCGAGACTTCACCCCTCCACTTT
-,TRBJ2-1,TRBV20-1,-,CSAIRAGWDEQFF,TGCAGTGCTATCCGGGCCGGGTGGGATGAGCAGTTCTTC
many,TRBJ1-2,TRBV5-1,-,CASSSLTFEAEYDGYTF,TGCGCCAGCAGCTCGTTAACTTTCGAGGCAGAGTATGATGGCTACACCTTC
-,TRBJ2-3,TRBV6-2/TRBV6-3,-,CASGSGGITDTQYF,TGTGCCAGCGGCTCCGGCGGGATCACAGATACGCAGTATTTT
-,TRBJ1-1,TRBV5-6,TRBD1,CASSPRCTGGTEAFF,TGTGCCAGTAGTCCCCGATGCACAGGGGGCACTGAAGCTTTCTTT
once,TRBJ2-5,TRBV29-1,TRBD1,CNSSGTGDQETQYF,TGCAACAGTTCCGGGACAGGGGATCAAGAGACCCAGTACTTC
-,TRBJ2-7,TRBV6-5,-,CASSYWVDSGNEQYF,TGTGCCAGCAGTTATTGGGTGGACTCAGGCAACGAGCAGTACTTC
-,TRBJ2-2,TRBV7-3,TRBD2,CASSRVGGANTGELFF,TGTGCCAGCAGCAGAGTTGGGGGGGCGAACACCGGGGAGCTGTTTTTT
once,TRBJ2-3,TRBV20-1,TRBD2,CSTRGNVAGPYTDTHYF,TGCAGTACTAGAGGAAACGTAGCGGGGCCTTACACAGATACGCATTATTTT
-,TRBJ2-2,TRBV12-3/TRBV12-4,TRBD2,CASREGAGGGSTGELLF,TGTGCCAGCCGTGAAGGGGCAGGTGGCGGGAGCACCGGGGAGCTGTTGTTT
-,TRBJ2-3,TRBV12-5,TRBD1,CTSEAGTGTLDTQYF,TGTACTAGTGAAGCCGGGACAGGGACTTTAGATACGCAGTATTTT
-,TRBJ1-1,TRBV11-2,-,CASSLGGGANTEAFF,TGTGCCAGCAGCTTAGGAGGGGGGGCGAACACTGAAGCTTTCTTT
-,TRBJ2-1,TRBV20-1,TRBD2,CSGRVRGASYNEQFF,TGCAGTGGTAGAGTGCGGGGGGCTTCCTACAATGAGCAGTTCTTC
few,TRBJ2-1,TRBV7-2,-,CASSLELYNEQFF,TGTGCCAGCAGCTTAGAGCTGTACAATGAGCAGTTCTTC
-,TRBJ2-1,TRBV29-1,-,CNIEVAGGGEQFF,TGCAACATTGAAGTAGCCGGGGGCGGTGAGCAGTTCTTC
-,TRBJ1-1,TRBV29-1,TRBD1,CSVINRGTNTEAFF,TGCAGCGTTATCAACAGGGGGACGAACACTGAGGCTTTCTTT
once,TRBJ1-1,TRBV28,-,CFSSFVEAFF,TGTTTCAGCAGTTTCGTTGAAGCTTTCTTT